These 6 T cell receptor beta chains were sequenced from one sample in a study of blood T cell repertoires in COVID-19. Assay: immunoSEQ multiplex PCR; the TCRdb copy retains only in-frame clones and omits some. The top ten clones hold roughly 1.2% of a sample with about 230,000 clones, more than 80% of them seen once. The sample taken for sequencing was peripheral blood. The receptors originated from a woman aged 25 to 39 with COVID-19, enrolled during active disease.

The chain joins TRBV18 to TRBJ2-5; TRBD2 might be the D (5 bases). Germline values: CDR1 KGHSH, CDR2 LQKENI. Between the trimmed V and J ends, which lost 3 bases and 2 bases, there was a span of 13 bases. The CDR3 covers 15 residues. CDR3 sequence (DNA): TGTGCCAGCTCACCCAGGAGCGGCTTTCAAGAGACCCAGTACTTC. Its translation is CASSPRSGFQETQYF.

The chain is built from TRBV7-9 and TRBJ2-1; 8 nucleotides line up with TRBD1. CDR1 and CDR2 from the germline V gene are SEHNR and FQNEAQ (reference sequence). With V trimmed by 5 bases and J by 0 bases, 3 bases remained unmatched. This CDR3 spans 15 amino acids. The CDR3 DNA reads TGTGCCAGCAGCCCAGACAGGGGCTCCTACAATGAGCAGTTCTTC. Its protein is CASSPDRGSYNEQFF.

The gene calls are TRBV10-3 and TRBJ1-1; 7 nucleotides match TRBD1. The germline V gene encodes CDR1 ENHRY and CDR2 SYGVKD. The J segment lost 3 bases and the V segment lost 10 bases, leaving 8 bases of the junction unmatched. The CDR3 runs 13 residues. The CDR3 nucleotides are TGTGCCACCAACCGGGACAGAGACACTGAAGCTTTCTTT. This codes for CATNRDRDTEAFF.

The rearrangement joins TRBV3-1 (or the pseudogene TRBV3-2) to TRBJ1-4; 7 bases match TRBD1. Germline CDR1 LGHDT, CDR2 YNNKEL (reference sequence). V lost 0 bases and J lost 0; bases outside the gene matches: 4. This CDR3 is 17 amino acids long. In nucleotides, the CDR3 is TGTGCCAGCAGCCAAGATGGGGACAGAGCAACTAATGAAAAACTGTTTTTT. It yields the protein CASSQDGDRATNEKLFF.

The CDR3 DNA reads TGTGCCATCACTGAAGACACTTCCTACGAGCAGTACTTC. Translating gives CAITEDTSYEQYF. The genes are TRBV10-3 and TRBJ2-7; D remains unclear. The CDR3 spans 13 residues. CDR1 and CDR2 from the germline V gene are ENHRY and SYGVKD. Trimming shortened V by 7 bases and J by 1 base, and 11 bases separated the two germline ends.

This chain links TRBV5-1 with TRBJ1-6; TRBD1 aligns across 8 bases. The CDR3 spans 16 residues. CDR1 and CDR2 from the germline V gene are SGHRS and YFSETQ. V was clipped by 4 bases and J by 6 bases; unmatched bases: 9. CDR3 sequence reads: CASSIGTGRLNSPLHF. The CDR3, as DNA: TGCGCCAGCAGCATCGGGACAGGCAGACTTAATTCACCCCTCCACTTT.